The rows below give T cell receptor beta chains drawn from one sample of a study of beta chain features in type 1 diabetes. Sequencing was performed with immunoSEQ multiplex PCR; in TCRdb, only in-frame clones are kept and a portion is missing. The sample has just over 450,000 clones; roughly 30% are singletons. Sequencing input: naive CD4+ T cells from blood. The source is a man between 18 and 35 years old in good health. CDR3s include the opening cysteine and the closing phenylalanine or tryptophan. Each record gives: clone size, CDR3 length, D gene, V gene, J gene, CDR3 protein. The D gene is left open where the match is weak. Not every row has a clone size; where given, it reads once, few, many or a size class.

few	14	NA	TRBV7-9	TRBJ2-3	CASSLGSHSDTQYF
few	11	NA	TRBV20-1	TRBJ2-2	CSARGPGELFF
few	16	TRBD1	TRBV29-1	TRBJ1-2	CSAPRNGQATTNGYTF
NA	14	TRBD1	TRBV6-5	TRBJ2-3	CASSYRQGSDTQYF
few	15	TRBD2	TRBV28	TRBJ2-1	CASSFGLAGGNEQFF
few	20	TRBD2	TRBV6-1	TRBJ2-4	CASSEESPGLAQLAKNIQYF
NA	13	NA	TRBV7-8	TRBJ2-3	CASSSDLAETQYF
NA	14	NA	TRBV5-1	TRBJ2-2	CAETGDTNTGELFF
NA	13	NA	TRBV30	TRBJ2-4	CAWSGGRQNIQYF
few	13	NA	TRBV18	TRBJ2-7	CASSPGVVYEQYF
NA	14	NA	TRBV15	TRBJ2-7	CATSRDNSARGQYF
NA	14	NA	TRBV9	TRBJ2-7	CASSVELGPYEQYF
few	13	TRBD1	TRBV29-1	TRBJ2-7	CSARQGAGVEQYF
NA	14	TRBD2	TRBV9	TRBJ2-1	CASTASGASDEQFF
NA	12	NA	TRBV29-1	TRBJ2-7	CIPSPIAHEQYF
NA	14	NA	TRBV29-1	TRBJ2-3	CSVQSKQGTDTQYF
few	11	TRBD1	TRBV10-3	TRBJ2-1	CATRTGPEQFF
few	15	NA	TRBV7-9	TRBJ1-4	CASSSQGGSNEKLFF
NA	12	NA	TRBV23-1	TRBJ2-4	CASFGAKNIQYF
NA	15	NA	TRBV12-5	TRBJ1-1	CASGSPETENTEAFF
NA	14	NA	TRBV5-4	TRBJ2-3	CASSLRQASDTQYF
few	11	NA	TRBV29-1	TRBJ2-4	CSELAKNIQYF
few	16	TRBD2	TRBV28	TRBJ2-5	CASSLRDWTSGETQYF
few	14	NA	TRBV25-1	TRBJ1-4	CASSEFGIGEKLFF
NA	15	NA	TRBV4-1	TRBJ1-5	CASSQRYNRDQPQHF
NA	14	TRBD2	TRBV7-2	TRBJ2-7	CASSLESGSSEQYF
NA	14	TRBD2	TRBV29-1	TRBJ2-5	CSVVTSGRVETQYF
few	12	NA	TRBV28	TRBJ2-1	CASSLAPHEQFF
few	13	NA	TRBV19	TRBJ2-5	CASSVELRETQYF
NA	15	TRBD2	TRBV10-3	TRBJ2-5	CAISRLAGSKETQYF
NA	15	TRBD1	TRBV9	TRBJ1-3	CASSVGGDSGNTIYF
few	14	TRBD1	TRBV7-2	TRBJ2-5	CASSLGQGDWTQYF
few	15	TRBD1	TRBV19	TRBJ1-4	CASSTGQVRNEKLFF
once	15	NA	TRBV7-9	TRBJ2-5	CASSPIAGAAETQYF
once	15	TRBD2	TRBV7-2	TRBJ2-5	CASSLAAGGGETQYF
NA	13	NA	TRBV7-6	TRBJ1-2	CASSSAGGTGYTF
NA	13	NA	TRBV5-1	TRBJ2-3	CASSLVFADTQYF
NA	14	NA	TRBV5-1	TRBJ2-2	CASQQGFNGGELFF
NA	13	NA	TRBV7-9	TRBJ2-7	CASTSGWTREQYF
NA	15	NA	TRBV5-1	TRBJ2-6	CASSLSGSGANVLTF
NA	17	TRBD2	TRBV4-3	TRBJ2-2	CASSPKGIAGYTGELFF
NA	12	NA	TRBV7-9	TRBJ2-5	CASSPRQETQYF
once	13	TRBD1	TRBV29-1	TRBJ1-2	CSVRTGGTYGYTF
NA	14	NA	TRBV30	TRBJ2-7	CAWSQQGRSYEQYF
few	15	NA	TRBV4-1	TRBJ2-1	CASSQGHGSYNEQFF
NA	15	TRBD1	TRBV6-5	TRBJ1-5	CASSDRAYSNQPQHF
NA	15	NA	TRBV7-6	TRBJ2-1	CASSLDPGSYNEQFF
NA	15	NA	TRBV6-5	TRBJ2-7	CASRTGGLTSYEQYF
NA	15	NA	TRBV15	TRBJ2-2	CATSREWGFDRELFF
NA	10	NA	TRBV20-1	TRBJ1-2	CSARVGGYTF
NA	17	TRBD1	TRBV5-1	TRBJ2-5	CASSDYWDRPAQETQYF
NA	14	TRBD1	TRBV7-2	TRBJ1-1	CASSPQGQASEAFF
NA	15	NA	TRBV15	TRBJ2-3	CATSTRAGGPDTQYF
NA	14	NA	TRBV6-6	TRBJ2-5	CASSREWGRETQYF
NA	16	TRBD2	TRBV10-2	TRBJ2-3	CASSDQGLAWTDTQYF